One T cell receptor (beta chain) is described in this entry. The sample belongs to a study of shared clonotypes between healthy human individuals. This CDR3 region has 14 residues. Naive CD4+ cells were CD45RA-selected; the remaining cells were memory. The method was immunoSEQ multiplex PCR; TCRdb's version includes in-frame clones alone and lacks a portion of them. The sample shows roughly 2.4 million clones, 95% of them seen only once. The chain carries TRBV12-1 and TRBJ2-1; the table assigns TRBD2, which was not confirmed against the DNA. TRBV12-1 is designated a pseudogene. The receptor's source is a man between 18 and 29 years old in good health. Specimen: naive CD4+ T cells sorted from blood. The sample's subset: CD45RA+ positively selected. CDR3 sequence reads: CASSFVPPGGEQFF. The DNA of the CDR3 is TGTGCCAGCAGCTTTGTTCCCCCCGGGGGTGAGCAGTTCTTC.